The clone carrying this T cell receptor beta chain has ten or more counts. Its antigen is still unknown. Libraries for TCR beta were made by quantitative 5'-RACE with molecular barcodes. A single record per CDR3 protein comes from TCRdb applying MiXCR to the 5' RACE reads. The repertoire has 150,000 to 200,000 distinct CDR3 sequences, roughly 31% of them found once; the top ten carry approximately 5.9%. The record originates from a study of CD8 T cells in ankylosing spondylitis. Study results and limitations: Reported data indicate significant enrichment of disease-linked clones within matched ankylosing spondylitis synovial fluid.

The sequenced sample was synovial fluid, either unsorted or a sorted T cell fraction (not recorded which). This TCR came from a male donor with ankylosing spondylitis.

The CDR3 loop is CASSFGPTGQGNGYTF. DNA of the CDR3: TGTGCCAGCAGCTTTGGACCCACCGGACAGGGGAATGGCTACACCTTC. This sequence joins TRBV7-9 and TRBJ1-2, with 9 bases lining up with TRBD1. The CDR3 contains 16 residues. CDR1 and CDR2 (germline): SEHNR, FQNEAQ (reference sequence). Unmatched junction bases numbered 11, after V lost 3 bases and J lost 6 bases.